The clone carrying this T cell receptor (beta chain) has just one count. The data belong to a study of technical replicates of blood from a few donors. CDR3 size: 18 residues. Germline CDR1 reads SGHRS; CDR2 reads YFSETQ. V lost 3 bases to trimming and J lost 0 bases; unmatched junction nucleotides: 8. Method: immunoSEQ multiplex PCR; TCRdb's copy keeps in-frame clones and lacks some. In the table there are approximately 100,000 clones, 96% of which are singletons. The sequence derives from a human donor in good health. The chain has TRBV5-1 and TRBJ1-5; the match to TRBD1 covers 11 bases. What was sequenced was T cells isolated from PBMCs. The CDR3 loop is CASSSGTGGEYSNQPQHF. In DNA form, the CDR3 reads TGCGCCAGCAGCTCCGGGACAGGGGGGGAGTATAGCAATCAGCCCCAGCATTTT.